The 21 T cell receptor beta chains in this list originate from one sample, sequenced in a study of patients and donors after allogeneic stem cell transplantation. TCRdb reprocessed the RT-PCR reads with MiXCR, giving one entry per CDR3 protein. The table shows some 200,000 distinct CDR3 sequences, with about 40% occurring only once. Sequenced: blood, either unsorted or a sorted T cell fraction (not recorded which). These receptors came from a human donor who was either an allogeneic HSCT recipient or a stem cell or donor lymphocyte infusion donor (not recorded which). It is not recorded whose cells these are; they may come from a transplant donor.

J is TRBJ2-7 and V is TRBV4-3, with D maybe TRBD2 (6 bases). The CDR3 sequence is 18 residues long. In germline, CDR1 is LGHNA, CDR2 YSLEER. Deletions cut 0 bases from V and 3 bases from J, with 21 bases between. The CDR3 spells CASSQERGGTEIHYEQYF. CDR3 DNA: TGCGCCAGCAGCCAAGAGCGGGGCGGGACGGAAATTCACTACGAGCAGTACTTC.

Only a few counts were recorded for this clonotype. The V and J genes are TRBV20-1 and TRBJ1-1, with no clear D. CDR1 and CDR2 from the germline V gene are DFQATT and SNEGSKA (reference sequence). The CDR3 sequence is 14 residues long. V lost 6 bases and J 0 bases, leaving 14 bases between the germline ends. CDR3 coding DNA: TGCAGTGCCGTTCTCAGGTCGGTGAACACTGAAGCTTTCTTT. It specifies CSAVLRSVNTEAFF.

This clonotype was seen more than once but under ten times. The chain has TRBV9 and TRBJ1-1; D may be TRBD1 (5 bases). CDR3 length: 15 residues. Germline CDR1 is SGDLS and CDR2 is YYNGEE. V was clipped by 1 base and J by 4 bases, with 14 bases between them. The CDR3 DNA follows: TGTGCCAGCAGCGTAACGGGGGAGGTAACCACTGAAGCTTTCTTT. Amino acid sequence: CASSVTGEVTTEAFF.

V and J are TRBV12-3 or TRBV12-4 and TRBJ1-2; possible D gene TRBD1, 5 bases. CDR3 size: 15 residues. Trimming left V 5 bases short and J 2 bases short, with 15 bases between. The CDR3: CASSRDDGVNYGYTF. The CDR3 DNA sequence: TGTGCCAGCAGTCGGGACGACGGGGTGAACTATGGCTACACCTTC.

In this sample, this clonotype turned up a few times. The chain links TRBV7-3 to TRBJ2-3; 10 bases are a match to TRBD2. Germline assignment: CDR1 SGHTA and CDR2 FQGTGA. The ends lost 5 bases at V and 3 bases at J; junction bases unmatched: 5. The CDR3 length is 15 residues. The DNA for the CDR3 is TGTGCCAGCAGCCACGGACTAGCGGAAACAGATACGCAGTATTTT. Translated: CASSHGLAETDTQYF.

CDR3 sequence reads: CASQPSPIYGYTF. The CDR3 DNA reads TGTGCCAGCCAACCTTCCCCGATCTATGGCTACACCTTC. The chain joins TRBV28 to TRBJ1-2; D unresolved. Germline CDR1 MDHEN, CDR2 SYDVKM. V lost 8 bases and J lost 4, with 14 bases in between. The CDR3 extends over 13 amino acids.

This clonotype was counted between two and nine times. V gene TRBV5-6 combines with J gene TRBJ1-2, with D unclear. CDR1 is SGHDT, CDR2 YYEEEE, per germline. The CDR3 consists of 14 residues. The V gene lost 3 bases and the J gene lost 2 bases, with 11 bases spanning the gap. CDR3 sequence reads: CASSSPTINYGYTF. In DNA, the CDR3 is TGTGCCAGCAGCTCACCGACAATAAACTATGGCTACACCTTC. The entire variable domain, with the rest obtained from reference TRBV5-6 and TRBJ1-2, is as follows: DAGVTQSPTHLIKTRGQQVTLRCSPKSGHDTVSWYQQALGQGPQFIFQYYEEEERQRGNFPDRFSGHQFPNYSSELNVNALLLGDSALYLCASSSPTINYGYTFGSGTRLTVV.

This clonotype was seen more than once but under ten times. The rearrangement joins TRBV5-1 to TRBJ1-6, with a weak D call TRBD1 (5 bases). The germline V gene encodes CDR1 SGHRS and CDR2 YFSETQ. V lost 0 bases to trimming and J lost 9 bases, with 10 bases between them. This CDR3 spans 14 amino acids. The CDR3 loop is CASSLEGHGSPLHF. The CDR3 nucleotides are TGCGCCAGCAGCTTGGAGGGGCATGGTTCACCCCTCCACTTT.

V gene TRBV7-2 combines with J gene TRBJ1-3; no clear D. This CDR3 has 16 amino acids. Germline V gene sequence: CDR1 SGHTA, CDR2 FQGNSA. Trimming pared 5 bases from V and 2 bases from J, leaving 16 bases between. Here the CDR3 reads CASSLSRNLAGNTIYF. CDR3 bases: TGTGCCAGCAGCCTCAGCCGAAACCTGGCTGGAAACACCATATATTTT.

This clonotype was seen more than once but under ten times. V and J are TRBV7-9 and TRBJ1-2, with 8 bases lining up with TRBD1. CDR1 is SEHNR and CDR2 is FQNEAQ in the germline V gene (reference sequence). This CDR3 is 15 amino acids long. Unmatched junction bases numbered 9, after V lost 2 bases and J lost 7 bases. CDR3 nucleotide sequence: TGTGCCAGCAGCTTATCGTTACAGGGGGAAATTGGCTACACCTTC. It is translated as CASSLSLQGEIGYTF.

This chain uses TRBV3-1 with TRBJ1-2, with 9 nucleotides matching TRBD1. The CDR3 contains 14 residues. Trimming at V came to 4 bases and at J to 7 bases, leaving 7 bases not matched to a gene. In germline, CDR1 is LGHDT, CDR2 YNNKEL (reference sequence). CDR3 bases: TGTGCCAGCAGCCGGGACAGGGCCGGGCTTGGCTACACCTTC. Its protein product is CASSRDRAGLGYTF.

This chain uses TRBV29-1 with TRBJ1-1; possible D gene TRBD1, 6 bases. The CDR3 is made up of 13 amino acids. V was trimmed by 3 bases and J by 7 bases, leaving 15 bases between them. The V gene's germline CDR1 is SQVTM and CDR2 ANQGSEA. The CDR3 region has the DNA TGCAGCGTTGAGTCGACAAGGACAGATGAAGCTTTCTTT. It codes for CSVESTRTDEAFF. The complete variable domain, with remaining parts taken from reference TRBV29-1 and TRBJ1-1, reads SAVISQKPSRDICQRGTSLTIQCQVDSQVTMMFWYRQQPGQSLTLIATANQGSEATYESGFVIDKFPISRPNLTFSTLTVSNMSPEDSSIYLCSVESTRTDEAFFGQGTRLTVV.

The chain uses TRBV6-5 and TRBJ2-2; 10 bases match TRBD2. The V segment lost 6 bases and the J segment 2 bases; nucleotides outside the gene matches: 6. The CDR3 consists of 16 residues. In germline, CDR1 is MNHEY, CDR2 SVGAGI. The CDR3 coding sequence is TGTGCCAGCAGGGGAGCGGGAGGGATAAACACCGGGGAGCTGTTTTTT. This sequence encodes CASRGAGGINTGELFF.

The genes are TRBV4-1 and TRBJ2-3, with D hard to call. CDR3 length: 14 residues. The ends were cut back, 3 bases at V and 6 bases at J, with 13 bases in the middle. Germline V lookup: CDR1 MGHRA, CDR2 YSYEKL. The CDR3 coding sequence is TGCGCCAGCAGCCAGGGTCCAACCATGGATACGCAGTATTTT. Its translation is CASSQGPTMDTQYF.

There are many counts of this clonotype. This chain connects TRBV3-1 to TRBJ1-2; maybe TRBD1 (5 bases). Germline V gene data show CDR1 as LGHDT and CDR2 as YNNKEL (reference sequence). V was shortened by 8 bases and J by 4 bases, with 17 bases between the two germline ends. This CDR3 is built from 14 residues. The CDR3 DNA follows: TGTGCCAGCCAGCCCGGGACGGACCCCTATGGCTACACCTTC. Protein product: CASQPGTDPYGYTF.

This clonotype was counted between two and nine times. The CDR3 nucleotides are TGTGCCAGCAGTTTAGGACAGGGTAACGGAGAAAAACTGTTTTTT. Protein product: CASSLGQGNGEKLFF. This rearrangement joins TRBV12-3 or TRBV12-4 to TRBJ1-4; TRBD1 agrees at 7 bases. The CDR3 spans 15 residues. The V segment lost 1 base and the J segment 8 bases; nucleotides outside the gene matches: 7.

The rearrangement links TRBV9 to TRBJ1-2, with a possible D match to TRBD1 (5 bases). CDR1 is SGDLS and CDR2 is YYNGEE in the germline V gene. V gave up 4 bases and J gave up 2 bases, with 15 bases separating them. The CDR3 is made up of 15 amino acids. CDR3 amino acids: CASSSAEGRNYGYTF. The CDR3 region has the DNA TGTGCCAGCAGCTCAGCGGAGGGGAGGAACTATGGCTACACCTTC. Supplemented by reference TRBV9 and TRBJ1-2, the full variable domain reads DSGVTQTPKHLITATGQRVTLRCSPRSGDLSVYWYQQSLDQGLQFLIQYYNGEERAKGNILERFSAQQFPDLHSELNLSSLELGDSALYFCASSSAEGRNYGYTFGSGTRLTVV.

V usage is TRBV7-3 and J usage is TRBJ1-3; 8 bases fit TRBD1. The germline CDR1 and CDR2 sequences are SGHTA and FQGTGA. The CDR3 length is 15 residues. With V trimmed by 4 bases and J by 0 bases, 2 bases remained unmatched. The CDR3 sequence: CASSSTGASGNTIYF. CDR3 in DNA: TGTGCCAGCAGCTCGACAGGGGCCTCTGGAAACACCATATATTTT.

The chain combines TRBV7-9 with TRBJ1-1; 11 bases align to TRBD1. The CDR3 totals 16 residues. V dropped 0 bases and J dropped 7; count of bases not matched to a gene: 7. Germline V gene lookup returns CDR1 SEHNR and CDR2 FQNEAQ (reference sequence). The CDR3 loop reads CASSLAGGQGAGEAFF. The CDR3 DNA is TGTGCCAGCAGCTTAGCGGGTGGACAGGGGGCCGGTGAAGCTTTCTTT.

This clonotype was recorded a few times. The chain recombines TRBV20-1 with TRBJ1-4; no clear D. CDR3 length: 17 amino acids. Trimming stripped 6 bases from V and 0 bases from J, with 20 bases between. Looked up from germline, CDR1 is DFQATT and CDR2 is SNEGSKA (reference sequence). CDR3 sequence (DNA): TGCAGTGCCCTAGGGCGGGGTGGCCGCCCAACTAATGAAAAACTGTTTTTT. It translates to CSALGRGGRPTNEKLFF.

The gene calls are TRBV12-3 or TRBV12-4 and TRBJ1-4, with 10 bases that match TRBD1. The CDR3 has 15 amino acids. Unmatched junction bases numbered 8, after V lost 5 bases and J lost 8 bases. The CDR3 here is CASSPDRGLREKLFF. The CDR3 bases are TGTGCCAGCAGTCCTGACAGGGGGCTCAGGGAAAAACTGTTTTTT.